What follows are 27 T cell receptor beta chains derived from one specimen sequenced in a study of blood T cells in healthy people across ages. The authors ran a second PCR of about 6 to 12 cycles using a sample-barcoded 5' primer and a J-beta primer mix. TCRdb re-derived calls from the 5' RACE reads in MiXCR, one entry per CDR3 protein. The sample contains 870,000 or so distinct CDR3 sequences, 25% to 35% of which appear only once. The source material was blood. Source of these receptors: a woman of 80 years or more in good health.

CDR3 nucleotide sequence: TGTGCCAGCAGCCGAGACCGACGGAGACCGACTAACTATGGCTACACCTTC. Residues: CASSRDRRRPTNYGYTF. V is TRBV4-2 and J is TRBJ1-2; D is uncertain. Germline assignment: CDR1 LGHNA and CDR2 YNFKEQ. Trimming pared 4 bases from V and 0 bases from J, leaving 18 bases between. The CDR3 is 17 amino acids.

A remark on this clonotype: A much larger clone lies a single base off, so this may be a read error. The J gene is TRBJ2-1, the V gene TRBV4-3; D is unresolved. Germline V gene sequence: CDR1 LGHNA, CDR2 YSLEER. The CDR3 is 13 amino acids. CDR3 residues: CAGSQGGWTEQFF. Here the CDR3 DNA reads TGCGCCGGCAGCCAAGGTGGCTGGACTGAGCAGTTCTTC.

The chain employs TRBV7-8 and TRBJ2-5; 9 bases are shared with TRBD2. The J call may be in error: the DNA end matches TRBJ2-7 better. CDR3 size: 17 residues. Looked up from germline, CDR1 is SGHVS and CDR2 is FQNEAQ. CDR3 residues: CASSPFQYAGGTYEQYF. In DNA form, the CDR3 reads TGTGCCAGCAGCCCGTTCCAATACGCGGGGGGGACCTACGAGCAGTACTTC.

With respect to this clonotype: One end of the junction fails to match germline, which may point to a read error. The chain's CDR3 is CASTPVSDIYGHTF. The DNA of the CDR3 is TGTGCCAGCACCCCAGTATCGGACATCTATGGCCACACCTTC. This chain uses TRBV28 with TRBJ1-2; D perhaps matches TRBD1 (5 bases). The V gene's germline CDR1 is MDHEN and CDR2 SYDVKM. The CDR3 runs to 14 residues.

The V gene is TRBV12-3 or TRBV12-4, the J gene TRBJ1-6; 7 nucleotides match TRBD1. The ends lost 7 bases at V and 7 bases at J; junction bases unmatched: 4. The CDR3 has 13 residues. CDR3 protein: CASMQGGNSPLHF. DNA for the CDR3: TGTGCCAGCATGCAGGGGGGGAATTCACCCCTCCACTTT.

This clonotype showed up just a few times. One end of the junction does not line up with germline, which may come from a read error. The V gene is TRBV7-2, the J gene TRBJ1-1; TRBD1 might be the D (6 bases). This CDR3 has 18 residues. CDR1 and CDR2 (germline): SGHTA, FQGNSA. The CDR3 protein is CASSLGLSRGLMNAEAFF. Here the CDR3 DNA reads TGTGCCAGCAGCTTAGGTCTGTCCAGGGGCCTCATGAACGCTGAAGCTTTCTTT.

The V gene is TRBV20-1, the J gene TRBJ1-2; D unresolved. Looked up from germline, CDR1 is DFQATT and CDR2 is SNEGSKA (reference sequence). Trimming took off 4 bases at V and 0 bases at J, with 15 bases between the two ends. The length of the CDR3 is 15 residues. CDR3 protein: CSATRRASANYGYTF. The CDR3 nucleotides are TGCAGTGCTACCCGGAGGGCCTCAGCTAACTATGGCTACACCTTC.

This chain uses TRBV2 with TRBJ2-2; 11 nucleotides agree with TRBD2. J lost 6 bases, V lost 6 bases, and 6 bases had no gene match. The CDR3 covers 15 residues. Germline-derived CDR1 and CDR2 are SNHLY and FYNNEI. The CDR3 coding sequence is TGTGCCAGCAGGGGGGCTAGCGGGGGGCCCGGGGAGCTGTTTTTT. The encoded protein is CASRGASGGPGELFF. The whole variable domain, remainder taken from reference TRBV2 and TRBJ2-2, is EPEVTQTPSHQVTQMGQEVILRCVPISNHLYFYWYRQILGQKVEFLVSFYNNEISEKSEIFDDQFSVERPDGSNFTLKIRSTKLEDSAMYFCASRGASGGPGELFFGEGSRLTVL.

Comment on this clonotype: A clone one base away is much larger, so this may be a read error. CDR3 in DNA: TGTGCCAGCAGACGCCGCGATACTGGTAGCAGGGCCTACGAGCAGTTCTTC. It codes for CASRRRDTGSRAYEQFF. This chain links TRBV28 with TRBJ2-1; TRBD1 might be the D (5 bases). Trimming removed 6 bases at V and 10 bases at J, with 28 bases between. Per the germline V gene, CDR1 is MDHEN and CDR2 is SYDVKM. This CDR3 region has 17 residues. The full variable domain, in which reference TRBV28 and TRBJ2-1 provide the parts outside the CDR3, is DVKVTQSSRYLVKRTGEKVFLECVQDMDHENMFWYRQDPGLGLRLIYFSYDVKMKEKGDIPEGYSVSREKKERFSLILESASTNQTSMYLCASRRRDTGSRAYEQFFGPGTRLTVL.

This clonotype was counted a single time. This chain connects TRBV30 to TRBJ2-5, with D possibly being TRBD1 (6 bases). Trimming left V 1 base short and J 5 bases short, with 11 bases between. The CDR3 sequence is 13 residues long. CDR1 is GTSNPN, CDR2 SVGIG, per germline (reference sequence). The CDR3 sequence is CAWSGGQRETQYF. The CDR3 nucleotides read TGTGCCTGGAGTGGAGGACAGCGGGAGACCCAGTACTTC.

This clonotype appeared a few times. Given a much more abundant clone one base away, this may be a read error. This chain joins TRBV5-1 and TRBJ2-1; D is perhaps TRBD1 or TRBD2 (5 bases each). The J call may be wrong; the DNA end is better matched by TRBJ2-7. The CDR3 loop spans 14 amino acids. CDR1 and CDR2 (germline): SGHRS, YFSETQ. This chain's CDR3 is CASKRDHSYNEQYF. The CDR3 region has the DNA TGCGCCAGCAAACGGGACCACTCCTACAATGAGCAGTACTTC.

V and J are TRBV5-1 and TRBJ2-1; TRBD2 matches at 9 bases. The DNA matches TRBJ2-7 better at its end, which makes the J call doubtful. Germline loops: CDR1 SGHRS, CDR2 YFSETQ. The CDR3 runs to 14 residues. CDR3 sequence (DNA): TGCGCCAGCAGCTTGGGGACTAGCGTTAATGAGCAGTACTTC. This translates into CASSLGTSVNEQYF.

This clonotype has a handful of counts. A much larger clone sits a single nucleotide away, making a read error possible. The genes are TRBV7-9 and TRBJ2-1, with 12 nucleotides matching TRBD2. The V gene's germline CDR1 is SEHNR and CDR2 FQNEAQ (reference sequence). The CDR3 runs 12 residues. Trimming took 1 base from V and 15 from J; bases not matched to a gene: 1. The chain's CDR3 is CASSLGTSGVFF. The DNA of the CDR3 is TGTGCCAGCAGCTTAGGGACTAGCGGGGTGTTCTTC.

This clonotype was detected ten times or more. This chain joins TRBV7-9 and TRBJ2-3; possibly TRBD1 for D (6 bases). Germline V CDR1 and CDR2: SEHNR, FQNEAQ (reference sequence). The length of the CDR3 is 13 residues. V lost 9 bases, J lost 0 bases, and 10 bases lay in between. Written as DNA, the CDR3 is TGTGCCAGTAGACAGGTCAGCACAGATACGCAGTATTTT. Protein: CASRQVSTDTQYF.

The V gene is TRBV7-2, the J gene TRBJ1-6; D possibly corresponds to TRBD1 (6 bases). The CDR3 is 15 residues long. CDR1 is SGHTA, CDR2 FQGNSA, per germline. Trimming stripped 4 bases from V and 10 bases from J, with 17 bases between. The CDR3 sequence: CASSSPRGQSSPLHF. DNA of the CDR3: TGTGCCAGCAGCTCACCACGGGGGCAATCATCACCCCTCCACTTT.

There are a few counts of this clonotype. The V call is TRBV6-2 or TRBV6-3, the J call TRBJ2-1; 8 bases line up with TRBD2. Germline-derived CDR1 and CDR2 are MNHEY and SVGEGT. The CDR3 consists of 15 residues. Trimming took 0 bases from V and 7 from J; bases not matched to a gene: 5. The CDR3 region is CASSYSAGGGNEQFF. CDR3 bases: TGTGCCAGCAGTTACTCGGCGGGGGGAGGAAATGAGCAGTTCTTC.

CDR3 sequence: CASTSGGTIGEEAQFF. The CDR3 DNA follows: TGTGCCAGCACCTCAGGTGGCACTATCGGGGAGGAGGCCCAGTTCTTC. J is TRBJ2-5 and V is TRBV5-4; the D gene is possibly TRBD2 (6 bases). The better agreement between TRBJ2-1 and the DNA end casts doubt on the J call. CDR1 is SGHNT, CDR2 YYREEE, per germline (reference sequence). CDR3 length: 16 amino acids.

This clonotype has a count of ten or more. The chain carries TRBV4-1 and TRBJ2-1; D not certain. Germline V gene sequence: CDR1 MGHRA, CDR2 YSYEKL. The CDR3 is 13 amino acids. V lost 0 bases and J lost 9, with 9 bases in between. As DNA, the CDR3 is TGCGCCAGCAGCCAAGATAAACTGTTTGAGCAGTTCTTC. The encoded protein is CASSQDKLFEQFF.

Worth noting for this clonotype: This may stem from a read error, because a much larger clone lies one nucleotide away. The rearrangement uses TRBV3-1 and TRBJ2-5; D may be TRBD1 (5 bases). Germline V gene sequence: CDR1 LGHDT, CDR2 YNNKEL (reference sequence). The CDR3 runs to 17 residues. Trimming removed 4 bases from V and 2 bases from J, with 20 bases in between. The CDR3 sequence: CASSLRTSRDSQETQYF. Written as DNA, the CDR3 is TGTGCCAGCAGCCTTCGGACAAGTCGTGATTCTCAAGAGACCCAGTACTTC.

This sequence joins TRBV30 and TRBJ2-2; the D is unclear. CDR1 is GTSNPN, CDR2 SVGIG, per germline (reference sequence). Trimming stripped 3 bases from V and 8 bases from J, with 7 bases between. The CDR3 totals 11 residues. The chain's CDR3 is CAWRDMGELFF. The DNA of the CDR3 is TGTGCCTGGAGGGATATGGGGGAGCTGTTTTTT.

Regarding this clonotype: A much bigger clone sits one base away, suggesting this may be a read error. V usage is TRBV20-1 and J usage is TRBJ2-5, with D possibly TRBD1 on 6 matching bases. The V end was cut by 5 bases, the J end by 1 base, with 11 bases between. Per the germline V gene, CDR1 is DFQATT and CDR2 is SNEGSKA (reference sequence). The CDR3 sequence is 13 residues long. In nucleotides, the CDR3 is TGCAGTGCTGGTAGCAGGGGCCAAGAGACCCAGTACTTC. This sequence encodes CSAGSRGQETQYF.

The sample holds many counts of this clonotype. J is TRBJ1-2 and V is TRBV6-2 or TRBV6-3; D uncertain. From germline, CDR1 is MNHEY and CDR2 SVGEGT. CDR3 length equals 14 residues. V was cut by 5 bases and J by 2 bases, with 12 bases left in between. The CDR3 protein is CASSRPVGNYGYTF. DNA of the CDR3: TGTGCCAGCAGTCGCCCGGTGGGGAACTATGGCTACACCTTC.

The genes are TRBV7-9 and TRBJ2-4; D may be TRBD1 (6 bases). The tail of the sequence fits TRBJ2-7 better, so the J call may be wrong. In germline, CDR1 is SEHNR, CDR2 FQNEAQ (reference sequence). The CDR3 runs to 14 residues. CDR3 loop: CASSPPTGSYEQYF. As DNA, the CDR3 is TGTGCCAGCAGCCCCCCGACAGGATCCTACGAGCAGTACTTC.

This clonotype was detected many times. The V gene is TRBV6-5, the J gene TRBJ2-7; D perhaps matches TRBD1 (6 bases). The CDR3 runs 13 residues. Germline CDR1 and CDR2: MNHEY and SVGAGI. V was shortened by 2 bases and J by 5 bases, with 10 bases between the two germline ends. CDR3 loop: CASSYGGYHEQYF. CDR3 bases: TGTGCCAGCAGTTACGGGGGCTACCACGAGCAGTACTTC.

A remark on this clonotype: A much larger clone differs from this one at a single base, so this may be a read error. The chain recombines TRBV12-3 or TRBV12-4 with TRBJ1-5; a weak D match, TRBD1 (5 bases). The CDR3 spans 17 residues. V was cut by 6 bases and J by 0 bases, with 18 bases left in between. For the CDR3, the DNA is TGTGCCAGCAGCACTTTAAGTGGGGGATATAGCAATCAGCCCCAGCATTTT. This codes for CASSTLSGGYSNQPQHF.

The chain carries TRBV24-1 and TRBJ2-2, with unresolved D. CDR1 is KGHDR and CDR2 is SFDVKD in the germline V gene. The CDR3 is made up of 16 amino acids. Trimming cost V 1 base and J 0 bases, with 8 bases left between them. CDR3 DNA sequence: TGTGCCACCAGTGATTTCGGCGGTTCGAACACCGGGGAGCTGTTTTTT. The encoded protein is CATSDFGGSNTGELFF.

This clonotype was observed at least ten times. This chain links TRBV11-2 with TRBJ2-5, with a possible D match to TRBD1 (6 bases). The germline V gene has CDR1 SGHAT and CDR2 FQNNGV. The CDR3 sequence is 17 residues long. Between the trimmed V and J ends, which lost 7 bases and 5 bases, there was a span of 26 bases. CDR3 sequence reads: CASTSPRGKLGGETQYF. CDR3 nucleotides: TGTGCCAGCACTTCTCCGAGGGGGAAACTAGGTGGCGAGACCCAGTACTTC.